A selection of T cell receptor beta chains follows, all from one sample in a study of identical twins. TCRdb recomputed calls from the 5' RACE reads with MiXCR, one row per CDR3 protein. The table records roughly 1.6 million distinct CDR3 sequences, 25% to 35% of them present only once. Sequences were obtained from cord blood. These receptors were collected from a newborn girl in good health. The CDR3 runs from the conserved cysteine through the conserved F or W. D genes are given only for firm matches. Clone size, where shown, is once, few, many, or a class for clones that have expanded.

CDR3 protein | CDR3 DNA | D gene | V gene | clone size | J gene
CSVDTSSYNEQFF | TGCAGCGTGGACACGAGCTCCTACAATGAGCAGTTCTTC | NA | TRBV29-1 | NA | TRBJ2-1
CASSETSRWDTQYF | TGCGCCAGCAGCGAGACTAGCAGGTGGGATACGCAGTATTTT | TRBD2 | TRBV10-2 | NA | TRBJ2-3
CASSFPLARREALCANEQYF | TGTGCCAGCAGCTTTCCTTTGGCAAGGAGGGAGGCACTGTGCGCCAATGAGCAGTACTTC | NA | TRBV13 | once | TRBJ2-4
CASSSRDLHYGYTF | TGTGCCAGCAGTTCGAGAGACCTCCACTATGGCTACACCTTC | NA | TRBV12-3/TRBV12-4 | NA | TRBJ1-2
CASSLVQGVVFGEAFF | TGCGCCAGCAGCTTGGTTCAGGGGGTGGTATTCGGTGAAGCTTTCTTT | TRBD1 | TRBV5-1 | few | TRBJ1-1
CASSHVGSAYSDQPQHF | TGTGCCAGCAGCCACGTAGGCAGCGCCTATAGCGATCAGCCCCAGCATTTT | NA | TRBV7-2 | NA | TRBJ1-5
CSAWNTYEQYF | TGCAGTGCGTGGAACACCTACGAGCAGTACTTC | NA | TRBV20-1 | NA | TRBJ2-7
CASSQVRTSDHNEQFF | TGTGCCAGCAGCCAAGTGCGTACTAGCGACCACAATGAGCAGTTCTTC | TRBD2 | TRBV4-2 | few | TRBJ2-1
CASSRAGTGTFFAYGYTF | TGTGCCAGCAGCCGAGCCGGGACAGGGACTTTTTTTGCCTATGGCTACACCTTC | TRBD1 | TRBV6-1 | NA | TRBJ1-2
CASTDRGGPTNYGYTF | TGTGCCAGCACGGACAGGGGGGGCCCGACGAACTATGGCTACACCTTC | TRBD1 | TRBV13 | few | TRBJ1-2
CASSRVSLGENTEAFF | TGCGCCAGCAGCCGGGTTTCCCTTGGGGAGAACACTGAAGCTTTCTTT | NA | TRBV4-1 | few | TRBJ1-1
CASSYDSLTASYEQYF | TGTGCCAGCAGTTATGATTCCTTGACAGCCTCCTACGAGCAGTACTTC | NA | TRBV6-2/TRBV6-3 | NA | TRBJ2-7
CASGLLLRAHQTDTQYF | TGTGCCAGCGGTCTGCTACTCCGGGCCCATCAGACAGATACGCAGTATTTT | NA | TRBV7-2 | NA | TRBJ2-3
CAISESWTSGGSRGNEQFF | TGTGCCATCAGTGAGTCGTGGACTAGCGGGGGCTCAAGGGGCAATGAGCAGTTCTTC | TRBD2 | TRBV10-3 | NA | TRBJ2-1
CASSASSGGAYEQYF | TGTGCCAGCAGTGCCTCTAGCGGGGGGGCCTACGAGCAGTACTTC | TRBD2 | TRBV27 | NA | TRBJ2-7
CASSYGVNQPQHF | TGTGCCAGCAGTTACGGGGTCAATCAGCCCCAGCATTTT | NA | TRBV6-2/TRBV6-3 | few | TRBJ1-5
CASIRGGFNYGYTF | TGTGCCAGCATCCGGGGCGGATTTAACTATGGCTACACCTTC | NA | TRBV6-6 | many | TRBJ1-2
CAIRASTGWNSPLHF | TGTGCCATCAGAGCATCTACAGGGTGGAACTCACCCCTCCACTTT | NA | TRBV10-3 | few | TRBJ1-6
CSALTRSSYNEQFF | TGCAGTGCTTTGACTAGGAGCTCCTACAATGAGCAGTTCTTC | NA | TRBV20-1 | NA | TRBJ2-1
CASSEGGGGQPQHF | TGTGCCAGCAGTGAAGGAGGGGGTGGGCAGCCCCAGCATTTT | NA | TRBV6-1 | NA | TRBJ1-5
CASSLYGVSQPQHF | TGTGCCAGCAGCTTGTATGGGGTGAGTCAGCCCCAGCATTTT | NA | TRBV5-6 | NA | TRBJ1-5
CASSLLSDRPRVQYF | TGTGCCAGCAGCTTACTGTCCGACAGGCCTAGGGTGCAGTATTTT | NA | TRBV7-9 | many | TRBJ2-3
CSVGTSVGETQYF | TGCAGCGTGGGGACTAGCGTGGGAGAGACCCAGTACTTC | TRBD2 | TRBV29-1 | few | TRBJ2-5
CASSLDNSGNTIYF | TGCGCCAGCAGCTTGGACAACTCTGGAAACACCATATATTTT | NA | TRBV5-1 | NA | TRBJ1-3
CSADRDFSYEQYF | TGCAGTGCTGACAGGGATTTCAGCTACGAGCAGTACTTC | TRBD1 | TRBV20-1 | NA | TRBJ2-7
CASSLTGTGFYGYTF | TGTGCCAGCAGTTTGACCGGGACAGGCTTCTATGGCTACACCTTC | TRBD1 | TRBV28 | few | TRBJ1-2
CASRTGGGDGYTF | TGTGCCAGCAGGACAGGGGGTGGGGATGGCTACACCTTC | TRBD1 | TRBV28 | few | TRBJ1-2
CAVGYGYTF | TGTGCTGTCGGATATGGCTACACCTTC | NA | TRBV6-1 | few | TRBJ1-2
CSASRVTGTYEQYF | TGCAGTGCTAGCAGGGTAACGGGAACCTACGAGCAGTACTTC | NA | TRBV20-1 | NA | TRBJ2-7
CASSPLRTGTGYTF | TGTGCCAGCAGTCCTCTCAGGACAGGAACTGGCTACACCTTC | TRBD1 | TRBV12-3/TRBV12-4 | many | TRBJ1-2
CSARDFSFNEQFF | TGCAGTGCTAGAGATTTTAGTTTCAATGAGCAGTTCTTC | NA | TRBV20-1 | NA | TRBJ2-1
CASSYGGLRRRTEAFF | TGTGCCAGCAGTTATGGGGGGCTTAGGAGGCGAACTGAAGCTTTCTTT | NA | TRBV6-5 | NA | TRBJ1-1
CASSTQIPARGRWAEQFF | TGTGCCAGCAGCACCCAAATCCCTGCCAGGGGGCGATGGGCCGAGCAGTTCTTC | TRBD1 | TRBV7-9 | NA | TRBJ2-1
CASSLEGYANVLTF | TGTGCCAGCAGCTTAGAGGGGTATGCCAACGTCCTGACTTTC | NA | TRBV7-2 | many | TRBJ2-6
CASLGLEQQYF | TGTGCCAGCCTTGGACTAGAACAGCAGTACTTC | TRBD2 | TRBV7-9 | NA | TRBJ2-7
CSARWLPLVTDTQYF | TGCAGTGCTAGATGGCTCCCATTAGTCACAGATACGCAGTATTTT | NA | TRBV20-1 | few | TRBJ2-3
CSARDRGFSYEQYF | TGCAGTGCTAGAGATCGAGGTTTCTCCTACGAGCAGTACTTC | NA | TRBV20-1 | NA | TRBJ2-7
CASSLGLAGGNTGELFF | TGTGCCAGCAGCCTCGGACTAGCGGGGGGTAACACCGGGGAGCTGTTTTTT | TRBD2 | TRBV7-2 | NA | TRBJ2-2
CASSPRTRMNEQFF | TGTGCCAGCAGTCCGAGGACTAGAATGAATGAGCAGTTCTTC | TRBD2 | TRBV27 | NA | TRBJ2-1
CSARDLRLGYGYTF | TGCAGTGCTAGAGATCTACGGCTAGGCTATGGCTACACCTTC | NA | TRBV20-1 | NA | TRBJ1-2
CASSPETVYSNQPQHF | TGTGCCAGCAGTCCCGAGACGGTTTATAGCAATCAGCCCCAGCATTTT | NA | TRBV27 | NA | TRBJ1-5
CSARGHGSNRSPLHF | TGCAGTGCTAGAGGACACGGGAGTAATCGGTCACCCCTCCACTTT | NA | TRBV20-1 | NA | TRBJ1-6
CASSDTGDSLFF | TGTGCCAGCAGTGACACTGGGGACTCTCTGTTTTTT | NA | TRBV2 | few | TRBJ1-4
CSAGNRGGYYEQYF | TGCAGTGCCGGTAACAGGGGGGGGTACTACGAGCAGTACTTC | NA | TRBV20-1 | many | TRBJ2-7
CSATGERFF | TGCAGTGCGACGGGGGAGCGGTTCTTC | NA | TRBV20-1 | NA | TRBJ2-1
CSARSRESYEQYF | TGCAGTGCACGTTCCCGGGAGTCCTACGAGCAGTACTTC | NA | TRBV20-1 | NA | TRBJ2-7
CASSYLGSFISSGANVLTF | TGTGCCAGCAGTTACCTGGGGTCCTTTATTTCCTCTGGGGCCAACGTCCTGACTTTC | NA | TRBV6-2/TRBV6-3 | NA | TRBJ2-6
CASSYRGRLAKNIQYF | TGTGCCAGCAGTTACCGTGGACGGCTAGCCAAAAACATTCAGTACTTC | NA | TRBV6-2/TRBV6-3 | NA | TRBJ2-4
CASSLFRDAGTEAFF | TGTGCCAGCAGCTTGTTTCGGGACGCGGGCACTGAAGCTTTCTTT | NA | TRBV5-5 | few | TRBJ1-1
CSARDQASGTKTQYF | TGCAGTGCTAGAGATCAGGCTAGCGGGACGAAGACCCAGTACTTC | TRBD2 | TRBV20-1 | few | TRBJ2-5
CSAGPSGRTDTQYF | TGCAGTGCTGGCCCCTCGGGACGAACAGATACGCAGTATTTT | NA | TRBV20-1 | NA | TRBJ2-3
CASSPRDRAGITNEKLFF | TGTGCCAGCAGCCCTCGGGACAGGGCAGGGATAACTAATGAAAAACTGTTTTTT | NA | TRBV21-1 | few | TRBJ1-4
CASRRLGLADTDTQYF | TGTGCCAGCCGGAGACTTGGACTAGCCGACACAGATACGCAGTATTTT | TRBD2 | TRBV2 | NA | TRBJ2-3